The clone carrying this T cell receptor (beta chain) was picked up a small number of times. Its antigen is unknown. Per the germline V gene, CDR1 is SQVTM and CDR2 is ANQGSEA. V shed 2 bases and J 5 bases; nucleotides not matched to a gene: 10. The CDR3 runs 16 residues. Since all of the isolated RNA was reverse transcribed, expressed TCRB transcripts were what got sequenced. An average around 3.5 million reads came from naive, central memory and regulatory T cell samples. Method: immunoSEQ multiplex PCR; TCRdb's copy keeps in-frame clones and lacks some. Altogether 120,000 or so clones are present, about a sixth being singletons, with the ten largest covering 2% to 2.5%. This entry is derived from a study of beta chain features in type 1 diabetes. Broader study findings: Among all four CD4+ subsets, Type 1 diabetes patients had TCRB CDR3s that were moderately but significantly shorter.

V and J are TRBV29-1 and TRBJ2-1; 9 bases agree with TRBD2. The clonotype originates from a man aged 25 to 40 with type 1 diabetes. The sample comprised central memory CD4+ T cells from blood. CDR3 nucleotides: TGCAGCGTTGAACCCCTCGGCGGGGGGGCGGACAATGAGCAGTTCTTC. This encodes CSVEPLGGGADNEQFF.